This T cell receptor (beta chain) is from a study of blood T cell repertoires in COVID-19. CDR1 is LGHNA, CDR2 YNFKEQ, per germline. V trimming: 5 bases; J trimming: 2 bases; junction bases outside the gene matches: 7. This CDR3 spans 15 amino acids. Assay used: immunoSEQ multiplex PCR; TCRdb lists only in-frame clones, some missing. The sample lists over 200,000 clones, about 84% occurring once. The specimen was PBMCs or T cells enriched from blood (not recorded which). V gene TRBV4-2 combines with J gene TRBJ2-3, with 7 bases that match TRBD1. The origin of this receptor is a man aged 55-75 years who had recovered from COVID-19. CDR3 coding DNA: TGTGCCAGCAGCTCCCGGGACAGACACACAGATACGCAGTATTTT. The encoded protein is CASSSRDRHTDTQYF.